A selection of T cell receptor beta chains follows, all from one sample in a study of regulatory T cells in long-lasting Graves disease. TCRdb analysed the multiplex PCR reads with MiXCR anew, one entry per CDR3 protein. The repertoire includes 400,000 to 500,000 distinct CDR3 sequences, 22% of them detected once, and about 12% sits in the top ten. Sample: peripheral blood mononuclear cells (PBMCs), taken when the disease was refractory, from a patient treated with antithyroid drugs. These receptors were collected from a female donor with Graves disease. CDR3s include the opening cysteine and the closing phenylalanine or tryptophan. A D gene is named only where the DNA matches it firmly. Expanded clones get a size class; other rows say once, few or many, or leave the size out.

>TRBV20-1|TRBJ1-6|NA|NA
TGCAGTGCTAGACCCCCCCGGGCGTCGACCCTCCACTTT
CSARPPRASTLHF
>TRBV27|TRBJ1-2|many|NA
TGTGCCAGCAGTTCTTCCGTTTCCATCGAGGGAGGCTATGGCTACACCTTC
CASSSSVSIEGGYGYTF
>TRBV11-3|TRBJ2-5|many|NA
TGTGCCAGCAGCCTCCCTATGGCGGCAGAGACCCAGTACTTC
CASSLPMAAETQYF
>TRBV29-1|TRBJ1-4|few|NA
TGCAGCGCCCAGTTTTCAAGGGAAAAACTGTTTTTT
CSAQFSREKLFF
>TRBV19|TRBJ1-2|many|NA
TGTGCCAGTAGTATAGATCGGCAGGGAGCTAACTATGGCTACACCTTC
CASSIDRQGANYGYTF
>TRBV12-3/TRBV12-4|TRBJ2-3|NA|TRBD2
TGTGCCAGCAGTTTATTTCGGGGGGTCACCTCCACAGATACGCAGTATTTT
CASSLFRGVTSTDTQYF
>TRBV6-5|TRBJ1-6|many|NA
TGTGCCAGCAGTTACTCGGTGGGATCCTTGCCCCTCCACTTT
CASSYSVGSLPLHF
>TRBV27|TRBJ2-7|NA|TRBD2
TGTGCCAGCAGCCCGGGACTAGCGTGGGAGCAGTACTTC
CASSPGLAWEQYF
>TRBV19|TRBJ2-7|many|NA
TGTGCCAGTAGTCTTAAACAGGGTCGGGACGAGCAGTACTTC
CASSLKQGRDEQYF
>TRBV6-1|TRBJ2-7|many|NA
TGTGCCAGCGTCCCTGACGGAGCCTACGAGCAGTACTTC
CASVPDGAYEQYF
>TRBV18|TRBJ2-7|NA|TRBD1
TGTGCCAGCTCACCAGCAGGGGGCCATACCTACGAGCAGTACTTC
CASSPAGGHTYEQYF
>TRBV24-1|TRBJ2-5|many|TRBD2
TGTGCCACCAGTACGGCGTTGGGCGGGGGGTACCAAGAGACCCAGTACTTC
CATSTALGGGYQETQYF
>TRBV11-2|TRBJ2-1|NA|TRBD2
TGTGCCAGCAGCTTAACTAGCGGGGTCTACAATGAGCAGTTCTTC
CASSLTSGVYNEQFF
>TRBV20-1|TRBJ2-7|NA|TRBD2
TGCAGTGCGGCGTGGGCGGGAGGGGCTGGCGGCGAGCAGTACTTC
CSAAWAGGAGGEQYF
>TRBV6-1|TRBJ2-5|many|NA
TGTGCCAGCAGTGACAGTCAAGAGACCCAGTACTTC
CASSDSQETQYF
>TRBV2|TRBJ2-7|NA|NA
TGTGCCAGCAGTCGCTTAAGGGGGGCAGGGTGGTACGAGCAGTACTTC
CASSRLRGAGWYEQYF
>TRBV20-1|TRBJ1-1|few|TRBD1
TGCAGTGCTTTCATCCGGGACAGATTGAACACTGAAGCTTTCTTT
CSAFIRDRLNTEAFF
>TRBV5-8|TRBJ2-1|NA|TRBD2
TGCGCCAGCAGCTTGGGTACAGCGGGAAACTACAATGAGCAGTTCTTC
CASSLGTAGNYNEQFF
>TRBV7-3|TRBJ2-5|few|TRBD2
TGTGCCAGCAGCTCTACCGGGACTAGCGACCGGGGCCAGTACTTC
CASSSTGTSDRGQYF
>TRBV27|TRBJ2-7|many|NA
TGTGCCAGCAGTTTAAGGCTAGCCTCCTACGAGCAGTACTTC
CASSLRLASYEQYF
>TRBV6-1|TRBJ1-2|once|NA
TGTGCCAGCCACATGGCTAGCTATAGCTACACCTTC
CASHMASYSYTF
>TRBV7-2|TRBJ1-1|many|NA
TGTGCCAGCAGCTCCGCCCGAACGGCCACCGCTGAAGCTTTCTTT
CASSSARTATAEAFF
>TRBV28|TRBJ2-4|few|TRBD2
TGTGCCAGCAGTGCTTGGATTATAGCGGGAGGGAAACTAGCCAAAAACATTCAGTACTTC
CASSAWIIAGGKLAKNIQYF
>TRBV3-1|TRBJ2-7|few|NA
TGTGCCAGCAGCCAAGATCTGGCAGCCTCCTACGAGCAGTACTTC
CASSQDLAASYEQYF
>TRBV27|TRBJ2-7|NA|TRBD2
TGTGCCAGCACCCGCCGGGCTAGCGGGAGCAGGTCCTACGAGCAGTACTTC
CASTRRASGSRSYEQYF
>TRBV28|TRBJ1-1|many|NA
TGTGCCAGCAGTTTCCACCTTACTTCGTTACAGAGGGACACTGAAGCTTTCTTT
CASSFHLTSLQRDTEAFF
>TRBV9|TRBJ2-2|NA|TRBD2
TGTGCCAGCAGCGCAACACATAGCGGGAGGGAGGGCTCGAACACCGGGGAGCTGTTTTTT
CASSATHSGREGSNTGELFF
>TRBV2|TRBJ2-5|many|TRBD1
TGTGCCAGCAGTCCTCGATACAGGGGCGAGACCCAGTACTTC
CASSPRYRGETQYF
>TRBV19|TRBJ2-4|NA|TRBD2
TGTGCCAGTAGTATAGAGGGACTAGCGGGAGGAGGGGGACTAGCCAAAAACATTCAGTACTTC
CASSIEGLAGGGGLAKNIQYF
>TRBV28|TRBJ2-3|few|NA
TGTGCCACCCTATCTAGGCCAGATACGCAGTATTTT
CATLSRPDTQYF
>TRBV28|TRBJ1-3|NA|TRBD1
TGTGCCAGCAGTTTACCCGGACAGGGCCGAGGAAACACCATATATTTT
CASSLPGQGRGNTIYF
>TRBV7-9|TRBJ1-5|NA|TRBD1
TGTGCCAGCAGCGAAAATACCCCGGACAGGGGCAATCAGCCCCAGCATTTT
CASSENTPDRGNQPQHF
>TRBV28|TRBJ2-4|many|NA
TGTGCCAGCAGCCCTATGACAGGAATCAAGTTGGAAAACATTCAGTACTTC
CASSPMTGIKLENIQYF
>TRBV19|TRBJ1-2|many|TRBD1
TGTGCCAGTAGTATCCCCCGGGGACAGCGTAACTATGGCTACACCTTC
CASSIPRGQRNYGYTF
>TRBV6-5|TRBJ2-7|few|NA
TGTGCCAGCAGTTACTGGGGGGAGCAGTACTTC
CASSYWGEQYF
>TRBV12-3/TRBV12-4|TRBJ1-1|many|NA
TGTGCCAGCAGCTTGGACAGCAACACTGAAGCTTTCTTT
CASSLDSNTEAFF
>TRBV29-1|TRBJ1-1|few|TRBD1
TGCAGCGTTGAGGGTACAGGGGGCGCGGGCGCTTTCTTT
CSVEGTGGAGAFF
>TRBV2|TRBJ1-5|many|NA
TGTGCCAGCAAAAGTAGTATTATTGGCAATCAGCCCCAGCATTTT
CASKSSIIGNQPQHF
>TRBV6-1|TRBJ1-2|NA|NA
TGTGCCAGCAGACTCGGGCCCGATGGCTACACCTTC
CASRLGPDGYTF
>TRBV19|TRBJ2-2|many|NA
TGTGCCAGTAGTGGGTTCGAAGATCACACCGGGGAGCTGTTTTTT
CASSGFEDHTGELFF